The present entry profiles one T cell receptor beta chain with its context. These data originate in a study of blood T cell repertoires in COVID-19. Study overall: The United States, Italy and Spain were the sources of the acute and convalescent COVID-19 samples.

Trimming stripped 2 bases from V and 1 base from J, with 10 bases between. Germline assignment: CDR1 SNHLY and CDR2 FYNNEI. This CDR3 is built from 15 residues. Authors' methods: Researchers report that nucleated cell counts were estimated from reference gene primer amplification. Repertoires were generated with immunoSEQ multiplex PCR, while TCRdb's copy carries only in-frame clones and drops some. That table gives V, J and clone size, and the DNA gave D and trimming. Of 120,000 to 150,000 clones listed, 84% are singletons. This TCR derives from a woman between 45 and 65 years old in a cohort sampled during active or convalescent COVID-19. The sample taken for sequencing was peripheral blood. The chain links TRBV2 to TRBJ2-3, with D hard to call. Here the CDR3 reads CASSEMAQGTDTQYF. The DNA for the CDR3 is TGTGCCAGCAGTGAAATGGCGCAGGGCACAGATACGCAGTATTTT.